This T cell receptor (beta chain) was sequenced for a study of cytomegalovirus exposure and HLA in healthy donors. 13 Jbeta primers and 60 Vbeta primers were used for the PCR. Sequencing used immunoSEQ multiplex PCR; TCRdb keeps in-frame clones, though not all of them. Here the sample spans 200,000 to 300,000 clones, roughly 80% being singletons. Trimming cost V 1 base and J 5 bases; bases outside gene matches: 5. Germline CDR1 reads PRHDT; CDR2 reads FYEKMQ (reference sequence). This CDR3 comprises 16 residues. The sequenced material came from PBMCs. The TCR was taken from a woman aged 40-49 years in good health and CMV-seropositive. This rearrangement joins TRBV13 to TRBJ2-3; 11 positions match TRBD2. This CDR3 is CASSLELAGGRDTQYF. The CDR3 bases are TGTGCCAGCAGCTTAGAGCTAGCGGGAGGCAGAGATACGCAGTATTTT.